This T cell receptor beta chain was sequenced for a study of shared T cell receptors in the human thymus. The assay was immunoSEQ multiplex PCR, and TCRdb's table has in-frame clones only and misses some. The table has hundreds of thousands of clones, around 87% seen once. This CDR3 is 17 amino acids long. The trim removed 3 bases at V and 1 base at J, leaving 10 bases unmatched. Germline V gene lookup returns CDR1 SNHLY and CDR2 FYNNEI. Another study also made use of these data, one on human thymus T cells.

What was sequenced was thymocytes. The chain employs TRBV2 and TRBJ2-7, with 9 bases fitting TRBD1. The sequence came from a boy less than two years old with a congenital heart defect. The CDR3 bases are TGTGCCAGCAGTGACCAACAACAGGGGGCGGGGTCCTACGAGCAGTACTTC. It codes for CASSDQQQGAGSYEQYF.